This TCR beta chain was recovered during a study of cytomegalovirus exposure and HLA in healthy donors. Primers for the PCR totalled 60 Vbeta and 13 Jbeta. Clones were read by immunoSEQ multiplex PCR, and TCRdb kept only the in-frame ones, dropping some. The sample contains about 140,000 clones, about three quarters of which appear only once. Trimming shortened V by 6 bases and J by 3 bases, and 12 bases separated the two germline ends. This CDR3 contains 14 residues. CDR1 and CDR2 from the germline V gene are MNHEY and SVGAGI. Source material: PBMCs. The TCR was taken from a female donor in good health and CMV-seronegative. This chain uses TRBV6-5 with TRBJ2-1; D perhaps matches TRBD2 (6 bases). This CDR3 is CASSETRRYNEQFF. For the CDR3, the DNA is TGTGCCAGCAGCGAGACTAGACGCTACAATGAGCAGTTCTTC.